This is a list of T cell receptor beta chains from one sample in a study of T cells in Graves' hyperthyroidism and ophthalmopathy. TCRdb re-analysed the multiplex PCR reads in MiXCR, keeping a single row per CDR3 protein. Among around 300,000 distinct CDR3 sequences listed, about 15% were seen once. The sample consisted of blood. The source is a woman aged 25 to 39 with Graves' hyperthyroidism. Each CDR3 is given with its conserved first and last residue. The D gene is left open where the match is weak. The size of a clone is reported for some rows only, either as once, few or many, or as a class for expanded clones.

D: -; size: -; V: TRBV20-1; J: TRBJ2-7; DNA: TGCAGTGCTAGAGATCAGTTGTTTTCCTACGAGCAGTACTTC; CDR3: CSARDQLFSYEQYF
D: -; size: few; V: TRBV5-1; J: TRBJ2-7; DNA: TGCGCCAGCAGCCTGGACCCAAAGGGCGAGCAGTACTTC; CDR3: CASSLDPKGEQYF
D: -; size: -; V: TRBV30; J: TRBJ1-5; DNA: TGTGCCTGGAGTGTATCGCCCGGCCGGGAGGTCCAGCATTTT; CDR3: CAWSVSPGREVQHF
D: TRBD2; size: -; V: TRBV19; J: TRBJ2-7; DNA: TGTGCCAGTAGTATTGCGTTGGGACTAGCGGGAGGCCCTGGCGAGCAGTACTTC; CDR3: CASSIALGLAGGPGEQYF
D: -; size: -; V: TRBV5-5; J: TRBJ2-1; DNA: TGTGCCAGCAGCTTGAGGCTGGGAGGCTCCTACAATGAGCAGTTCTTC; CDR3: CASSLRLGGSYNEQFF
D: TRBD1; size: -; V: TRBV5-4; J: TRBJ2-1; DNA: TGTGCCAGCAGCTTGGAAGGACAGGGCGTCGAGCAGTTCTTC; CDR3: CASSLEGQGVEQFF
D: -; size: few; V: TRBV19; J: TRBJ2-2; DNA: TGTGCCAGTAGTATTGGGCAGAACACCGGGGAGCTGTTTTTT; CDR3: CASSIGQNTGELFF
D: TRBD1; size: -; V: TRBV5-6; J: TRBJ2-7; DNA: TGTGCCAGCAGCTTGGGCGGACAGGGAGCCGAGCAGTACTTC; CDR3: CASSLGGQGAEQYF
D: TRBD2; size: many; V: TRBV20-1; J: TRBJ2-7; DNA: TGCAGTGCTAGTGAACTAGCGGGAGGGCTCGGGCAGTACTTC; CDR3: CSASELAGGLGQYF
D: TRBD1; size: many; V: TRBV2; J: TRBJ2-3; DNA: TGTGCCAGCAAGACGACAGGGGCAGATACGCAGTATTTT; CDR3: CASKTTGADTQYF
D: TRBD1; size: many; V: TRBV6-1; J: TRBJ1-2; DNA: TGTGCCAGCAGTCCCCTGGGGACAGCCGCTTACTATGGCTACACCTTC; CDR3: CASSPLGTAAYYGYTF
D: -; size: few; V: TRBV4-3; J: TRBJ1-5; DNA: TGCGCCAGCAGCCAAGAAATTAAGGGTTCTCCCCAGCATTTT; CDR3: CASSQEIKGSPQHF
D: -; size: many; V: TRBV27; J: TRBJ2-1; DNA: TGTGCCAGCAGAAAATCCATATTACCGGAACCCAGTTACAATGAGCAGTTCTTC; CDR3: CASRKSILPEPSYNEQFF
D: -; size: few; V: TRBV3-1; J: TRBJ2-5; DNA: TGTGCCAGCAGCCAGCCGCCGACAGAGACCCAGTACTTC; CDR3: CASSQPPTETQYF
D: -; size: few; V: TRBV20-1; J: TRBJ2-5; DNA: TGCAGTGCTAGACCACCCTTCGGGCCAGAGACCCAGTACTTC; CDR3: CSARPPFGPETQYF
D: -; size: many; V: TRBV5-1; J: TRBJ2-7; DNA: TGCGCCAGCAGCTCCTTATGGGGGTACGAGCAGTACTTC; CDR3: CASSSLWGYEQYF
D: TRBD2; size: many; V: TRBV2; J: TRBJ2-2; DNA: TGTGCCAGCAGTTCTGGACTAGTGGTTCGGACCGGGGAGCTGTTTTTT; CDR3: CASSSGLVVRTGELFF
D: TRBD2; size: -; V: TRBV20-1; J: TRBJ2-7; DNA: TGCAGTGGGACTAGCGGGAGTTTCTACGAGCAGTACTTC; CDR3: CSGTSGSFYEQYF
D: TRBD1; size: -; V: TRBV4-1; J: TRBJ2-7; DNA: TGCGCCAGCAGCCAAGACGAGAAACAGGGGGTAGGGCAGTACTTC; CDR3: CASSQDEKQGVGQYF
D: TRBD2; size: many; V: TRBV20-1; J: TRBJ2-5; DNA: TGCAGTGCTAGCATCCCAGAGCGGGAGAGCCCACCGAATCAAGAGACCCAGTACTTC; CDR3: CSASIPERESPPNQETQYF
D: -; size: -; V: TRBV5-1; J: TRBJ2-4; DNA: TGTGCCAGCAGCTCGAACCGTCCGGGAATAGCCAAAAACATTCAGTACTTC; CDR3: CASSSNRPGIAKNIQYF
D: TRBD2; size: many; V: TRBV10-3; J: TRBJ2-1; DNA: TGTGCCATCAGTAACCTAGCGGGAGGTGATGAGCAGTTCTTC; CDR3: CAISNLAGGDEQFF
D: -; size: -; V: TRBV28; J: TRBJ2-3; DNA: TGTGCCAGCAGTTTTGCGGGGCTCACAGATACGCAGTATTTT; CDR3: CASSFAGLTDTQYF
D: TRBD1; size: few; V: TRBV7-2; J: TRBJ1-2; DNA: TGTGCCAGCAGCCCCCAGGGACAGGGGGTGGGCGGCTACACCTTC; CDR3: CASSPQGQGVGGYTF
D: -; size: many; V: TRBV28; J: TRBJ2-7; DNA: TGTGCCAGCAGTTTCCGGGCTGGATTGAATTATTTCTACGAGCAGTACTTC; CDR3: CASSFRAGLNYFYEQYF
D: TRBD2; size: many; V: TRBV28; J: TRBJ2-7; DNA: TGTGCCAGCAGTCCCGTTAGCGGGTACGAGCAGTACTTC; CDR3: CASSPVSGYEQYF
D: TRBD1; size: -; V: TRBV2; J: TRBJ2-7; DNA: TGTGCCAGCAGTCCAGGGGGTGGCTGCGAGCAGTACTTC; CDR3: CASSPGGGCEQYF
D: -; size: many; V: TRBV11-2; J: TRBJ2-7; DNA: TGTGCCAGCAGCACCACGACCGCCCAGGGGCAGTACTTC; CDR3: CASSTTTAQGQYF
D: -; size: few; V: TRBV2; J: TRBJ2-7; DNA: TGTGCCAGCAGCTGGGCCTACGAGCAGTACTTC; CDR3: CASSWAYEQYF
D: TRBD1; size: many; V: TRBV10-3; J: TRBJ1-2; DNA: TGTGCCATCAGCAACGGTGGACAGGGAACTTATGGCTACACCTTC; CDR3: CAISNGGQGTYGYTF
D: -; size: many; V: TRBV28; J: TRBJ1-2; DNA: TGTGCCAGCTGCCCCCGGGGCTATGGCTACACCTTC; CDR3: CASCPRGYGYTF
D: -; size: many; V: TRBV6-2/TRBV6-3; J: TRBJ2-1; DNA: TGTGCCAGCAGCTATAGAAATGAGCAGTTCTTC; CDR3: CASSYRNEQFF
D: -; size: once; V: TRBV5-1; J: TRBJ2-1; DNA: TGCGCCAGCAGCTTGGCGGTAGCGGTTGGAGGTAATGAGCAGTTCTTC; CDR3: CASSLAVAVGGNEQFF
D: -; size: many; V: TRBV5-1; J: TRBJ1-1; DNA: TGCGCCAGCAGCCAACGGGACCGGGCCCTGCGTGCTGAAGCTTTCTTT; CDR3: CASSQRDRALRAEAFF
D: -; size: few; V: TRBV6-5; J: TRBJ1-3; DNA: TGTGCCAGCAGTTACTCACAGGCTTCCTCTGGAAACACCATATATTTT; CDR3: CASSYSQASSGNTIYF
D: TRBD1; size: once; V: TRBV5-4; J: TRBJ2-3; DNA: TGTGCCAGCAACGCACGGGGACAGGGTAACACAGATACGCAGTATTTT; CDR3: CASNARGQGNTDTQYF
D: -; size: many; V: TRBV5-1; J: TRBJ1-5; DNA: TGCGCCAGCAGCTTGGCGGGCATGAGCAATCAGCCCCAGCATTTT; CDR3: CASSLAGMSNQPQHF
D: -; size: many; V: TRBV6-1; J: TRBJ1-2; DNA: TGTGCCGAGAGAGAAGCCTCTAACTATGGCTACACCTTC; CDR3: CAEREASNYGYTF
D: TRBD2; size: many; V: TRBV11-2; J: TRBJ2-1; DNA: TGTGCCAGCAGCTTAGTAGTCCTAGCGGGAGTCAATGAGCAGTTCTTC; CDR3: CASSLVVLAGVNEQFF
D: -; size: few; V: TRBV6-2/TRBV6-3; J: TRBJ2-7; DNA: TGTGCCAGCAGCTCCCCCCAGCTTCTTTCCTACGAGCAGTACTTC; CDR3: CASSSPQLLSYEQYF
D: -; size: -; V: TRBV25-1; J: TRBJ2-1; DNA: TGTGCCAGGGCCCAGGGGCGGACGAGGTTCTTC; CDR3: CARAQGRTRFF
D: TRBD1; size: -; V: TRBV20-1; J: TRBJ2-1; DNA: TGCAGTGCTAGAGATGCGGGACAGGGGGTTGATGAGCAGTTCTTC; CDR3: CSARDAGQGVDEQFF
D: -; size: few; V: TRBV27; J: TRBJ2-1; DNA: TGTGCCAGCGGAAGAGGAGCCCCTTCCTACAATGAGCAGTTCTTC; CDR3: CASGRGAPSYNEQFF
D: -; size: -; V: TRBV6-1; J: TRBJ1-6; DNA: TGTGCCAGCAGCAAATCGCCGTCCGCGCATAATTCACCCCTCCACTTT; CDR3: CASSKSPSAHNSPLHF
D: TRBD2; size: many; V: TRBV2; J: TRBJ2-5; DNA: TGTGCCAGCTGCGTTGGGACGGGGGGGACCCAGTACTTC; CDR3: CASCVGTGGTQYF
D: TRBD2; size: few; V: TRBV6-2/TRBV6-3; J: TRBJ2-1; DNA: TGTGCCAGCAGCCCTAGCGGGAAGAGCTCCTACAATGAGCAGTTCTTC; CDR3: CASSPSGKSSYNEQFF
D: -; size: many; V: TRBV27; J: TRBJ2-3; DNA: TGTGCCAGCAGTTTAGGGCAGGGAGATACGCAGTATTTT; CDR3: CASSLGQGDTQYF
D: TRBD2; size: many; V: TRBV6-5; J: TRBJ2-6; DNA: TGTGCCAGCAGTTACGGGGATAGCGGGAGCTCTGGGGCCAACGTCCTGACTTTC; CDR3: CASSYGDSGSSGANVLTF